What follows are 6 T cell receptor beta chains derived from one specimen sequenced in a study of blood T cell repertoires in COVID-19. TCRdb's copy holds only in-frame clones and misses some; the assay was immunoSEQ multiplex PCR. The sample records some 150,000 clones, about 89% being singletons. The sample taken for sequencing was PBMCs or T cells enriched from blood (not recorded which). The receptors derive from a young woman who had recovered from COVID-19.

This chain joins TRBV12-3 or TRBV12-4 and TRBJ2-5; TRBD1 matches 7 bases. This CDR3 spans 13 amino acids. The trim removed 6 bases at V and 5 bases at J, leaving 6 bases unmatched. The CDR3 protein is CASRPQGQETQYF. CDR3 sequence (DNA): TGTGCCAGCAGACCACAGGGACAGGAGACCCAGTACTTC.

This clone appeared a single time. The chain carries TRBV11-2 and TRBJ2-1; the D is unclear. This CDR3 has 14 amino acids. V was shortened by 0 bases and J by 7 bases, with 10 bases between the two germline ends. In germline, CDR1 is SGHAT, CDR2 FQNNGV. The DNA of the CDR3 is TGTGCCAGCAGCTTAGATCCCAGTGGTAATGAGCAGTTCTTC. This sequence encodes CASSLDPSGNEQFF.

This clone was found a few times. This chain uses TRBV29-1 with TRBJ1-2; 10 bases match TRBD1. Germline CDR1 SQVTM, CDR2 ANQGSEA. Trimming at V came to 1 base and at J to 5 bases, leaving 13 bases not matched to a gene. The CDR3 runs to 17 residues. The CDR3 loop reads CSVEGAGTGVFGYGYTF. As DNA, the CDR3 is TGCAGCGTTGAAGGAGCCGGGACAGGGGTTTTTGGTTATGGCTACACCTTC.

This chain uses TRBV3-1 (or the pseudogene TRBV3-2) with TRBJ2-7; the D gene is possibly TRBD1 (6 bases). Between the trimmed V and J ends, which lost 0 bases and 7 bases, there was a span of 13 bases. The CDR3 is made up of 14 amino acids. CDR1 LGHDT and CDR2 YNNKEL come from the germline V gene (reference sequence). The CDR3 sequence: CASSQEGGSGEQYF. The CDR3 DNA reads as TGTGCCAGCAGCCAAGAAGGGGGTTCGGGGGAGCAGTACTTC.

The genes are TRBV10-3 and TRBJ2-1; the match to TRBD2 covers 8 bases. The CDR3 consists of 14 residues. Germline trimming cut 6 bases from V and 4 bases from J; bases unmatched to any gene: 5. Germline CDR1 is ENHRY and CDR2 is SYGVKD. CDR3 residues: CAIRGASGYNEQFF. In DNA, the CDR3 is TGTGCCATCAGGGGTGCTAGCGGGTACAATGAGCAGTTCTTC.

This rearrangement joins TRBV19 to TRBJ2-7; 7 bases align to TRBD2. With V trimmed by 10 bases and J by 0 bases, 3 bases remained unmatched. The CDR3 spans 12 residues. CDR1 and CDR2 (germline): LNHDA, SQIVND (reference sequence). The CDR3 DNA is TGTGCCACCGGCGGGAGCTCCTACGAGCAGTACTTC. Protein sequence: CATGGSSYEQYF.